These T cell receptor beta chains were read from a single sample in a study of T cell responses to AZD1222 COVID-19 vaccine. This table comes from immunoSEQ multiplex PCR, and its TCRdb copy is limited to in-frame clones, with some not included. The sample carries fewer than 150,000 clones, about 86% recorded once. The starting material was peripheral blood, obtained on day 0 of AZD1222 vaccination. The receptors stem from an adult in good health. The CDR3 runs from the conserved cysteine through the conserved F or W. Each record gives: V gene, D gene, J gene, clone size, CDR3 protein, CDR3 DNA. A D gene is named only where the DNA matches it firmly. Where a row states a size, it is once, few, many or the class of an expanded clone; other rows omit it.

V: TRBV19
D: TRBD1
J: TRBJ1-3
size: NA
CDR3: CAAGTGASGNTIYF
DNA: TGTGCGGCCGGGACAGGGGCTTCTGGAAACACCATATATTTT

V: TRBV5-4
D: NA
J: TRBJ1-2
size: NA
CDR3: CASSWGNNYGYTF
DNA: TGTGCCAGCAGCTGGGGCAACAACTATGGCTACACCTTC

V: TRBV7-9
D: NA
J: TRBJ2-1
size: NA
CDR3: CASSSGYEQFF
DNA: TGTGCCAGCAGCTCCGGGTATGAGCAGTTCTTC

V: TRBV27
D: NA
J: TRBJ2-2
size: NA
CDR3: CASSLVQGLSGELFF
DNA: TGTGCCAGCAGTCTTGTACAGGGACTATCCGGGGAGCTGTTTTTT

V: TRBV12-3/TRBV12-4
D: NA
J: TRBJ2-7
size: NA
CDR3: CASSLVAHEQYF
DNA: TGTGCCAGCAGTTTAGTAGCACACGAGCAGTACTTC

V: TRBV29-1
D: TRBD1
J: TRBJ2-1
size: NA
CDR3: CSGAGDRISGGQFF
DNA: TGCAGCGGTGCCGGGGACAGGATTTCAGGTGGGCAGTTCTTC

V: TRBV19
D: NA
J: TRBJ1-1
size: NA
CDR3: CASKDTGLGNTEAFF
DNA: TGTGCCAGTAAGGATACGGGGCTTGGGAACACTGAAGCTTTCTTT

V: TRBV11-2
D: NA
J: TRBJ1-3
size: NA
CDR3: CASSLEVTGINSYPGNTIYF
DNA: TGTGCCAGCAGCTTAGAAGTTACAGGAATTAATTCTTACCCTGGAAACACCATATATTTT

V: TRBV14
D: TRBD1
J: TRBJ1-1
size: NA
CDR3: CASSRNHRGEAFF
DNA: TGTGCCAGCAGCCGGAATCACAGGGGAGAGGCTTTCTTT

V: TRBV6-5
D: NA
J: TRBJ1-5
size: NA
CDR3: CASKPESNQPQHF
DNA: TGTGCCAGCAAACCCGAATCTAATCAGCCCCAGCATTTT

V: TRBV7-8
D: NA
J: TRBJ1-1
size: NA
CDR3: CASSRNTEAFF
DNA: TGTGCCAGCAGCCGGAACACTGAAGCTTTCTTT

V: TRBV3-1/TRBV3-2
D: NA
J: TRBJ2-2
size: NA
CDR3: CASSQAGNTGELFF
DNA: TGTGCCAGCAGCCAGGCGGGGAACACCGGGGAGCTGTTTTTT

V: TRBV27
D: NA
J: TRBJ2-7
size: NA
CDR3: CASSLSITGGYEQYF
DNA: TGTGCCAGCAGTTTATCGATTACAGGTGGTTACGAGCAGTACTTC

V: TRBV12-3/TRBV12-4
D: NA
J: TRBJ2-2
size: once
CDR3: CAIPLPTGELFF
DNA: TGTGCCATTCCTCTCCCCACCGGGGAGCTGTTTTTT

V: TRBV6-5
D: NA
J: TRBJ1-5
size: NA
CDR3: CASSSRGLNQPQHF
DNA: TGTGCCAGCAGTTCTCGAGGCCTCAATCAGCCCCAGCATTTT

V: TRBV19
D: NA
J: TRBJ1-5
size: once
CDR3: CASSIGHRNQPQHF
DNA: TGTGCCAGTAGTATCGGCCACCGCAATCAGCCCCAGCATTTT

V: TRBV12-3/TRBV12-4
D: NA
J: TRBJ2-1
size: NA
CDR3: CASSTGPYEQFF
DNA: TGTGCCAGCAGTACGGGGCCTTACGAGCAGTTCTTC

V: TRBV28
D: TRBD2
J: TRBJ2-3
size: NA
CDR3: CASSKSGISTDTQYF
DNA: TGTGCCAGCAGTAAAAGCGGGATAAGCACAGATACGCAGTATTTT

V: TRBV27
D: TRBD2
J: TRBJ2-7
size: NA
CDR3: CASSYAGTSGPYEQYF
DNA: TGTGCCAGCAGTTACGCCGGGACTAGCGGACCCTACGAGCAGTACTTC

V: TRBV2
D: NA
J: TRBJ1-2
size: NA
CDR3: CASSEAAGNGYYGYTF
DNA: TGTGCCAGCAGTGAAGCAGCTGGTAACGGTTACTATGGCTACACCTTC

V: TRBV27
D: NA
J: TRBJ2-7
size: once
CDR3: CASSSSAQGLYEQYF
DNA: TGTGCCAGCAGTTCAAGTGCCCAGGGACTCTACGAGCAGTACTTC

V: TRBV19
D: TRBD2
J: TRBJ2-3
size: NA
CDR3: CASRSGTTQYF
DNA: TGTGCCAGCCGTAGCGGGACTACGCAGTATTTT

V: TRBV28
D: NA
J: TRBJ2-3
size: NA
CDR3: CASSQGQRTDTQYF
DNA: TGTGCCAGCAGTCAAGGACAGCGCACAGATACGCAGTATTTT

V: TRBV6-2/TRBV6-3
D: NA
J: TRBJ2-1
size: NA
CDR3: CASSYATSNEQFF
DNA: TGTGCCAGCAGTTACGCCACTAGTAATGAGCAGTTCTTC

V: TRBV7-3
D: TRBD1
J: TRBJ1-6
size: NA
CDR3: CASSFFGTGGGSPLHF
DNA: TGTGCCAGCAGCTTCTTCGGGACAGGGGGTGGATCACCCCTCCACTTT

V: TRBV5-1
D: NA
J: TRBJ1-2
size: NA
CDR3: CASSLQPSNYGYTF
DNA: TGCGCCAGCAGCTTGCAACCGAGTAACTATGGCTACACCTTC

V: TRBV4-1
D: TRBD2
J: TRBJ2-1
size: few
CDR3: CASSQEGRTSGRDEQFF
DNA: TGCGCCAGCAGCCAAGAAGGCCGGACTAGCGGGAGGGATGAGCAGTTCTTC

V: TRBV7-8
D: NA
J: TRBJ1-2
size: NA
CDR3: CASSFGVVSGYTF
DNA: TGTGCCAGCAGCTTCGGGGTGGTTTCTGGCTACACCTTC

V: TRBV5-4
D: NA
J: TRBJ1-1
size: NA
CDR3: CASSLVGAQRGTEAFF
DNA: TGTGCCAGCAGCTTGGTAGGGGCCCAGAGGGGCACTGAAGCTTTCTTT

V: TRBV7-6
D: TRBD1
J: TRBJ2-6
size: few
CDR3: CASSPSYRGDNVLTF
DNA: TGTGCCAGCAGCCCATCCTACAGGGGTGACAACGTCCTGACTTTC

V: TRBV13
D: NA
J: TRBJ1-1
size: NA
CDR3: CASSSLTHTEAFF
DNA: TGTGCCAGCAGCTCCCTTACCCACACTGAAGCTTTCTTT

V: TRBV27
D: NA
J: TRBJ1-6
size: NA
CDR3: CASSQGTTNSPLHF
DNA: TGTGCCAGCAGCCAAGGGACAACGAATTCACCCCTCCACTTT

V: TRBV19
D: TRBD1
J: TRBJ1-2
size: few
CDR3: CASRIPGQRTGGYTF
DNA: TGTGCCAGTAGAATACCGGGACAGAGGACGGGGGGCTACACCTTC

V: TRBV5-1
D: NA
J: TRBJ1-4
size: NA
CDR3: CASSLGGPWGEKLFF
DNA: TGCGCCAGCAGCTTGGGTGGGCCGTGGGGTGAAAAACTGTTTTTT

V: TRBV4-1
D: NA
J: TRBJ1-2
size: NA
CDR3: CASSRDDRSYGYTF
DNA: TGCGCCAGCAGCCGAGATGACAGGAGCTATGGCTACACCTTC

V: TRBV4-3
D: NA
J: TRBJ2-1
size: NA
CDR3: CASSQGGPAIREQFF
DNA: TGCGCCAGCAGCCAAGGGGGGCCGGCCATACGGGAGCAGTTCTTC

V: TRBV27
D: TRBD2
J: TRBJ2-7
size: NA
CDR3: CASSYTSGAYEQYF
DNA: TGTGCCAGCAGTTATACTAGCGGGGCCTACGAGCAGTACTTC

V: TRBV5-4
D: NA
J: TRBJ2-7
size: once
CDR3: CASSLGGNSYEQYF
DNA: TGTGCCAGCAGCTTGGGCGGGAACTCCTACGAGCAGTACTTC

V: TRBV6-5
D: NA
J: TRBJ1-1
size: NA
CDR3: CASSYSSPGVNTEAFF
DNA: TGTGCCAGCAGTTACTCAAGCCCGGGGGTGAACACTGAAGCTTTCTTT

V: TRBV25-1
D: TRBD1
J: TRBJ1-6
size: NA
CDR3: CASSPGTGVNSPLHF
DNA: TGTGCCAGCAGTCCCGGGACAGGGGTCAATTCACCCCTCCACTTT

V: TRBV19
D: NA
J: TRBJ2-3
size: NA
CDR3: CASRAYTDTQYF
DNA: TGTGCCAGTAGGGCGTACACAGATACGCAGTATTTT

V: TRBV7-6
D: TRBD1
J: TRBJ2-7
size: NA
CDR3: CASSLALGQGYEQYF
DNA: TGTGCCAGCAGCTTAGCGTTGGGACAGGGCTACGAGCAGTACTTC

V: TRBV6-2/TRBV6-3
D: NA
J: TRBJ1-6
size: NA
CDR3: CASSYLTGGSPLHF
DNA: TGTGCCAGCAGTTACCTAACCGGAGGATCACCCCTCCACTTT